This T cell receptor beta chain was captured by sequencing in a study of blood T cell repertoires in COVID-19. Turning to the study itself: Samples came from the United States, Italy and Spain, spanning acute and convalescent COVID-19. Sample material is recorded as cDNA or gDNA derived from T cells, B-cell-depleted T cells, or PBMCs.

Looked up from germline, CDR1 is GTSNPN and CDR2 is SVGIG (reference sequence). V lost 1 base and J lost 5, with 14 bases in between. The CDR3 is made up of 14 amino acids. Per the original methods: Cell counts per sample came from amplifying reference gene primers. Clones were sequenced by immunoSEQ multiplex PCR, and TCRdb holds only the in-frame ones, with some missing. V, J and clone size derive from that table, while D and trimming were established from the DNA sequence. The sample has about 150,000 clones, 87% seen once. Sequencing used peripheral blood. The chain is built from TRBV30 and TRBJ1-2, with D maybe TRBD1 (5 bases). The receptor was derived from a human donor in a cohort sampled during active COVID-19. CDR3 protein: CAWSETVYSYGYTF. In DNA form, the CDR3 reads TGTGCCTGGAGTGAGACAGTTTATTCTTATGGCTACACCTTC.